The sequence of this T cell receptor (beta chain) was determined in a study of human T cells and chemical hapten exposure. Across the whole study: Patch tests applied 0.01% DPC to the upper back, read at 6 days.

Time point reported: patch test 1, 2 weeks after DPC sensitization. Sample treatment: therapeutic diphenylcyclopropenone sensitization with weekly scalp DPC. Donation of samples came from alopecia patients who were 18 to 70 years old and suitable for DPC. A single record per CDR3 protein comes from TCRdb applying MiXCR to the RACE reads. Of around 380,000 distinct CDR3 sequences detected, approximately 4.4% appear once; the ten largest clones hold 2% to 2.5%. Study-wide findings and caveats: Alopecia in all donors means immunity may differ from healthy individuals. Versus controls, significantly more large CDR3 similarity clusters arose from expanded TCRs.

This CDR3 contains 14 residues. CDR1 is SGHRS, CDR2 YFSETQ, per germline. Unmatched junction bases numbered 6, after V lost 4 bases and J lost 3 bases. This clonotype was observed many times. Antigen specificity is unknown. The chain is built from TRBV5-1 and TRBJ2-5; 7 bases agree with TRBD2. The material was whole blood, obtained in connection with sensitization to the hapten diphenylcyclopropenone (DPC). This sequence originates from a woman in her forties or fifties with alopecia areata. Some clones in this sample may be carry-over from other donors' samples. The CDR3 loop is CASSPSGTKETQYF. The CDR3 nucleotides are TGCGCCAGCAGCCCATCCGGGACTAAAGAGACCCAGTACTTC.